The clone carrying this TCR beta chain has ten or more counts. Its antigen is undetermined. The CDR3 covers 15 residues. The V and J ends lost 3 bases and 7 bases respectively, with 18 bases between them. Germline CDR1 is LGHDT and CDR2 is YNNKEL (reference sequence). The record originates from a study of neurological immune-mediated disorders. Findings and limits, study-wide: Expanded clones shared no identical CDR3 amino acid sequences across subjects, which suggested private TCR-beta repertoires in all groups.

With 10-nucleotide random UMIs included, cDNA was synthesized by 5'RACE. TCRdb re-called the 5' RACE reads with MiXCR, one entry per CDR3 protein. This table holds approximately 90,000 distinct CDR3 sequences, roughly 3.5% found once. Sequenced: PBMCs. This TCR was recovered from a woman aged 18-30 years with multiple sclerosis. The chain carries TRBV3-1 and TRBJ1-2, with D possibly TRBD1 on 5 matching bases. CDR3 nucleotide sequence: TGTGCCAGCAGCCAGACAAAAGGACAATGGGGTGGCTACACCTTC. This translates into CASSQTKGQWGGYTF.